This T cell receptor (beta chain) was identified during a study of T cells after yellow fever vaccination. The 5'RACE template-switching step produced TCR cDNA and added a universal primer site and UMIs. TCRdb recomputed calls from the 5' RACE reads with MiXCR, one row per CDR3 protein. The sample consists of about 85,000 distinct CDR3 sequences, 10% to 15% of them appearing once. This clonotype was seen only a few times. Study conclusions and caveats: The CD4 and CD8 compartments had a small share of their clonotypes in common. Clones from primary vaccination mostly reappeared after the booster (approximately 96% CD4, over 85% CD8).

CDR1 is SNHLY, CDR2 FYNNEI, per germline. CDR3 length equals 14 residues. V was shortened by 1 base and J by 5 bases, with 9 bases between the two germline ends. This rearrangement joins TRBV2 to TRBJ1-5; D gene unclear. The TCR was taken from a man aged 18-30 years who received the YFV17D yellow fever vaccine. Source: CD8+ T cells not binding an NS4B(214-222) dextramer, sorted from PBMCs, taken around 3 weeks after the first yellow fever vaccination. The CDR3 DNA follows: TGTGCCAGCAGTGAAGTGACGGCGGATCAGCCCCAGCATTTT. Residues: CASSEVTADQPQHF.